Listed below are T cell receptor beta chains from one sample, sequenced in a study of CD4+ T cells in melanoma. Only in-frame clones appear in the TCRdb table, and some are missing; sequencing was by immunoSEQ multiplex PCR. This table holds some 15,000 clones, roughly two thirds found once. Input material: cells from a culture (not recorded whether cultured in vitro). The receptors shown here come from a human donor with melanoma. The CDR3 runs from the conserved cysteine through the conserved F or W. D genes are given only for firm matches. Clone size is not always given. Where it is, it says once, few, many or a class for expanded clones.

.,TRBV18,TRBJ1-4,.,CASSPYRDGEKLFF,TGTGCCAGCTCACCCTACAGGGATGGTGAAAAACTGTTTTTT
.,TRBV5-1,TRBJ1-4,.,CASSPGGAGDEKLFF,TGCGCCAGCAGCCCGGGGGGGGCAGGGGATGAAAAACTGTTTTTT
.,TRBV7-9,TRBJ2-7,.,CASSSVSYEQYF,TGTGCCAGCAGCTCAGTTTCCTACGAGCAGTACTTC
.,TRBV29-1,TRBJ2-5,.,CSVRVSAETQYF,TGCAGCGTCCGAGTGAGCGCCGAGACCCAGTACTTC
TRBD1,TRBV19,TRBJ1-6,.,CASSTGQVYNSPLHF,TGTGCCAGTAGTACGGGACAGGTATATAATTCACCCCTCCACTTT
.,TRBV9,TRBJ2-7,.,CASSAQGRVGEQYF,TGTGCCAGCAGCGCACAGGGTCGGGTCGGCGAGCAGTACTTC
.,TRBV9,TRBJ1-1,.,CASSVRVNTEAFF,TGTGCCAGCAGCGTACGGGTGAACACTGAAGCTTTCTTT
.,TRBV9,TRBJ1-3,.,CASSASTALSGNTIYF,TGTGCCAGCAGCGCTTCTACGGCCCTGTCCGGAAACACCATATATTTT
.,TRBV4-2,TRBJ1-1,.,CASSLSQARMNTEAFF,TGTGCCAGCAGCTTATCTCAGGCGAGAATGAACACTGAAGCTTTCTTT
.,TRBV11-2,TRBJ2-1,.,CASSSRGFRSISEQFF,TGTGCCAGCAGCTCCAGGGGATTTCGGTCGATTAGTGAGCAGTTCTTC
.,TRBV5-4,TRBJ1-2,.,CASSLQGTANYGYTF,TGTGCCAGCAGCTTACAGGGAACAGCTAACTATGGCTACACCTTC
TRBD2,TRBV11-2,TRBJ2-1,.,CASKSGTHGNEQFF,TGTGCCAGCAAAAGCGGGACCCACGGGAATGAGCAGTTCTTC
.,TRBV5-1,TRBJ1-4,.,CASSLEGTTNEKLFF,TGCGCCAGCAGCTTGGAAGGGACCACTAATGAAAAACTGTTTTTT
.,TRBV27,TRBJ1-2,.,CASSFLAVGFGYTF,TGTGCCAGCAGTTTCCTGGCAGTCGGTTTCGGCTACACCTTC
.,TRBV10-1,TRBJ2-2,.,CASQNSRTNTGELFF,TGCGCCAGCCAAAATAGCAGGACGAACACCGGGGAGCTGTTTTTT
.,TRBV19,TRBJ1-5,few,CASSGRQINQPQHF,TGTGCCAGTAGTGGTAGACAGATCAATCAGCCCCAGCATTTT
.,TRBV6-1,TRBJ1-2,.,CASSDPSRAGNYGYTF,TGTGCCAGCAGTGACCCGTCCAGGGCGGGGAACTATGGCTACACCTTC
.,TRBV6-5,TRBJ1-1,.,CASSYSQGYTEAFF,TGTGCCAGCAGTTACAGCCAGGGGTACACTGAAGCTTTCTTT
.,TRBV5-4,TRBJ2-3,.,CASSLESTDTQYF,TGTGCCAGCAGCTTGGAGAGCACAGATACGCAGTATTTT
.,TRBV5-1,TRBJ1-4,few,CASSLDYNRNEKLFF,TGCGCCAGCAGCTTGGACTATAACAGGAATGAAAAACTGTTTTTT
TRBD1,TRBV7-9,TRBJ1-3,few,CASSRTGGGNTIYF,TGTGCCAGCAGCCGTACAGGGGGCGGAAACACCATATATTTT
TRBD1,TRBV6-1,TRBJ2-7,once,CASRWGDRDEQYF,TGTGCCAGCAGGTGGGGAGACAGGGACGAGCAGTACTTC
TRBD1,TRBV29-1,TRBJ2-7,medium-sized,CSAGTGQGNEQYF,TGCAGCGCCGGCACGGGACAGGGGAACGAGCAGTACTTC
TRBD1,TRBV30,TRBJ2-7,.,CAWSRGQISSLEQYF,TGTGCCTGGAGTCGGGGACAGATATCTTCGCTCGAGCAGTACTTC
.,TRBV2,TRBJ2-3,.,CAAGYYTDTQYF,TGTGCAGCAGGGTACTACACAGATACGCAGTATTTT
.,TRBV10-3,TRBJ2-2,.,CAISDGGDTGELFF,TGTGCCATCAGTGATGGGGGCGACACCGGGGAGCTGTTTTTT
TRBD1,TRBV4-1,TRBJ2-1,.,CASMPGTGLISEQFF,TGCGCCAGCATGCCCGGGACAGGGCTAATATCTGAGCAGTTCTTC
.,TRBV10-2,TRBJ2-2,.,CATIPDTGELFF,TGCGCCACTATTCCTGACACCGGGGAGCTGTTTTTT
TRBD2,TRBV10-2,TRBJ2-5,.,CASRGTSGAQETQYF,TGCGCCAGCAGGGGGACTAGCGGGGCTCAAGAGACCCAGTACTTC
.,TRBV11-2,TRBJ2-1,.,CASSSRQGGNEQFF,TGTGCCAGCAGCTCCAGACAGGGAGGGAATGAGCAGTTCTTC
.,TRBV4-3,TRBJ1-6,.,CASSQDSPLHF,TGCGCCAGCAGCCAAGATTCACCCCTCCACTTT
TRBD1,TRBV7-9,TRBJ1-4,.,CASSPLRGRSNEKLFF,TGTGCCAGCAGCCCTCTCAGGGGGCGGAGTAATGAAAAACTGTTTTTT
.,TRBV5-1,TRBJ2-5,.,CASRMEPQETQYF,TGCGCCAGCAGGATGGAGCCCCAAGAGACCCAGTACTTC
.,TRBV30,TRBJ1-3,.,CAWSKRGADSGNTIYF,TGTGCCTGGAGTAAACGGGGCGCGGACTCTGGAAACACCATATATTTT
TRBD2,TRBV7-2,TRBJ2-7,.,CASSLSSGGYEQYF,TGTGCCAGCAGCTTATCTAGCGGGGGCTACGAGCAGTACTTC
.,TRBV5-1,TRBJ1-4,few,CASSSGGGEKLFF,TGCGCCAGCAGCTCCGGGGGCGGTGAAAAACTGTTTTTT
.,TRBV6-5,TRBJ1-6,.,CASVNQGTHSPLHF,TGTGCCAGCGTCAATCAGGGTACTCATTCACCCCTCCACTTT
TRBD1,TRBV5-6,TRBJ2-2,.,CASSGQGALNTGELFF,TGTGCCAGCAGCGGCCAGGGGGCCCTGAACACCGGGGAGCTGTTTTTT
.,TRBV11-2,TRBJ2-3,.,CASSLGGISDTQYF,TGTGCCAGCAGCTTAGGAGGTATCTCAGATACGCAGTATTTT
.,TRBV20-1,TRBJ2-3,.,CSARREDTQYF,TGCAGTGCTAGGAGGGAAGATACGCAGTATTTT
TRBD1,TRBV4-2,TRBJ2-2,.,CASSRRGQGITGELFF,TGTGCCAGCAGCCGAAGGGGGCAGGGAATCACCGGGGAGCTGTTTTTT